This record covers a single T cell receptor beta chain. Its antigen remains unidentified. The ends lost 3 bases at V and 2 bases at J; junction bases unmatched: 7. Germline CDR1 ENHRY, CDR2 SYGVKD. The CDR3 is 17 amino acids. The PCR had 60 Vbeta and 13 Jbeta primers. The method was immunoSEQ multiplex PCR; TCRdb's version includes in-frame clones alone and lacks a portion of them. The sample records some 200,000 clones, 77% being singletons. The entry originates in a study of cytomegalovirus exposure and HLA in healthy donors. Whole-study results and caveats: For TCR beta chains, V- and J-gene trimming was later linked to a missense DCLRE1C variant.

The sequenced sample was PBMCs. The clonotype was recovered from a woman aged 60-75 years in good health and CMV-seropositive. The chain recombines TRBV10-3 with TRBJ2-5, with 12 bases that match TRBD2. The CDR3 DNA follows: TGTGCCATCAGTGACCTCGGAACTAGCGGGGGGCAAGAGACCCAGTACTTC. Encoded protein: CAISDLGTSGGQETQYF.